The T cell receptor (beta chain) under discussion was sequenced for a study of CD8 T cells in ankylosing spondylitis. Study-wide results and caveats: In ankylosing spondylitis blood, a motif of roughly eight highly homologous TCR beta variants appeared characteristic. Disease-associated clonotypes exhibited CD8+ identity and were relatively infrequent in peripheral blood.

MiXCR, run by TCRdb on the 5' RACE reads, gives a single entry per CDR3 protein. The sample carries about 800,000 distinct CDR3 sequences, over 9.5% recorded once. Note on this clonotype: The antigen is undetermined.

Trimming pared 0 bases from V and 4 bases from J, leaving 10 bases between. The CDR3 totals 14 residues. This chain uses TRBV12-3 or TRBV12-4 with TRBJ2-7; D gene unclear. The sequenced sample consisted of blood, either unsorted or a sorted T cell fraction (not recorded which). This TCR came from a male donor with ankylosing spondylitis. The chain's CDR3 is CASSLAGLRYEQYF. The CDR3 nucleotides are TGTGCCAGCAGTTTAGCGGGTCTGAGGTACGAGCAGTACTTC.